The 13 T cell receptor beta chains in this list originate from one sample, sequenced in a study of CD8+ T cells in alopecia areata. Treatment: oral pan-JAK inhibitor, 5-10 mg twice daily. Following extraction, RNA underwent reverse transcription to cDNA, which served as the sequencing template. Generated by immunoSEQ multiplex PCR, the TCRdb table keeps only in-frame clones and is missing some. Here the sample spans about 120,000 clones, about half being singletons. The sample consisted of CD4+ T cells sorted from blood, taken at week 4, from a patient treated with tofacitinib. Receptors were obtained from a human donor with alopecia areata.

This sequence joins TRBV29-1 and TRBJ2-3; D is possibly TRBD2 (5 bases). V was clipped by 7 bases and J by 2 bases, with 13 bases between them. Germline assignment: CDR1 SQVTM and CDR2 ANQGSEA. There are 13 residues in the CDR3. In DNA, the CDR3 is TGCAGCGGAGGACTGCGACCCACAGATACGCAGTATTTT. It encodes CSGGLRPTDTQYF.

The chain recombines TRBV6-5 with TRBJ2-2; possible D gene TRBD1, 5 bases. Germline CDR1 and CDR2: MNHEY and SVGAGI. V lost 5 bases and J lost 7, with 8 bases in between. There are 12 residues in the CDR3. The CDR3 loop reads CASSLRVGELFF. The DNA for the CDR3 is TGTGCCAGCAGTCTCAGGGTCGGGGAGCTGTTTTTT.

The gene calls are TRBV9 and TRBJ1-1; weak D call: TRBD1 (5 bases). Germline loops: CDR1 SGDLS, CDR2 YYNGEE. V was shortened by 0 bases and J by 3 bases, with 9 bases between the two germline ends. The CDR3 has 14 amino acids. The CDR3, as DNA: TGTGCCAGCAGCGTAGGACAGACCTACACTGAAGCTTTCTTT. Residues: CASSVGQTYTEAFF.

This clone was observed a handful of times. The J gene is TRBJ1-4, the V gene TRBV5-4; the match to TRBD1 covers 8 bases. The trim removed 4 bases at V and 0 bases at J, leaving 5 bases unmatched. CDR1 SGHNT and CDR2 YYREEE come from the germline V gene (reference sequence). The CDR3 has 16 amino acids. CDR3 residues: CASSPGQVATNEKLFF. The CDR3 bases are TGTGCCAGCAGCCCGGGACAGGTCGCAACTAATGAAAAACTGTTTTTT.

The chain has TRBV29-1 and TRBJ2-3, with D possibly matching TRBD1 (5 bases). CDR1 and CDR2 from the germline V gene are SQVTM and ANQGSEA. Trimming removed 7 bases from V and 0 bases from J, with 11 bases in between. This CDR3 has 13 amino acids. In DNA form, the CDR3 reads TGCAGCGCTGACAGTTCCAGCACAGATACGCAGTATTTT. The encoded protein is CSADSSSTDTQYF.

The chain links TRBV6-5 to TRBJ2-4; TRBD1 might be the D (6 bases). With 6 bases removed from V and 9 bases from J, the gap between germline ends came to 15 bases. Germline lookup yields CDR1 MNHEY and CDR2 SVGAGI. The CDR3 has 13 amino acids. Here the CDR3 reads CASSQGARGIQYF. The CDR3 DNA sequence: TGTGCCAGCAGCCAGGGAGCCAGGGGCATTCAGTACTTC.

The chain employs TRBV29-1 and TRBJ1-1; TRBD1 might be the D (5 bases). CDR1 is SQVTM and CDR2 is ANQGSEA in the germline V gene. Trimming left V 6 bases short and J 0 bases short, with 11 bases between. This CDR3 spans 13 amino acids. This chain's CDR3 is CSVGRQMNTEAFF. For the CDR3, the DNA is TGCAGCGTGGGCCGACAGATGAACACTGAAGCTTTCTTT. Looking up the rest from reference TRBV29-1 and TRBJ1-1 gives the full variable domain: SAVISQKPSRDICQRGTSLTIQCQVDSQVTMMFWYRQQPGQSLTLIATANQGSEATYESGFVIDKFPISRPNLTFSTLTVSNMSPEDSSIYLCSVGRQMNTEAFFGQGTRLTVV.

The CDR3 is CASSLGSADYTDTQYF. The CDR3 DNA is TGTGCCAGCAGCTTAGGTTCGGCAGACTACACAGATACGCAGTATTTT. The rearrangement joins TRBV7-2 to TRBJ2-3; possible D gene TRBD2, 5 bases. Germline V lookup: CDR1 SGHTA, CDR2 FQGNSA. The CDR3 consists of 16 residues. Trimming shortened V by 1 base and J by 2 bases, and 13 bases separated the two germline ends.

V gene TRBV29-1 combines with J gene TRBJ1-2; D unclear. Between the trimmed V and J ends, which lost 2 bases and 8 bases, there was a span of 6 bases. Germline values: CDR1 SQVTM, CDR2 ANQGSEA. The CDR3 contains 10 residues. The CDR3 bases are TGCAGCGTTGAATTTGGAGGCTACACCTTC. Its translation: CSVEFGGYTF. The variable domain in full, with the rest retrieved from reference TRBV29-1 and TRBJ1-2, is SAVISQKPSRDICQRGTSLTIQCQVDSQVTMMFWYRQQPGQSLTLIATANQGSEATYESGFVIDKFPISRPNLTFSTLTVSNMSPEDSSIYLCSVEFGGYTFGSGTRLTVV.

The J gene is TRBJ2-5, the V gene TRBV27; TRBD2 might be the D (5 bases). Looked up from germline, CDR1 is MNHEY and CDR2 is SMNVEV (reference sequence). The CDR3 is made up of 13 amino acids. V was cut by 4 bases and J by 3 bases, with 9 bases left in between. The CDR3 is CASSYTGKETQYF. CDR3 DNA: TGTGCCAGCAGTTATACCGGGAAAGAGACCCAGTACTTC.

The CDR3 DNA sequence: TGCAGCGCGTGCCAGGGGCGGCTCAATGAAAAACTGTTTTTT. Protein sequence: CSACQGRLNEKLFF. The J gene is TRBJ1-4, the V gene TRBV29-1; D perhaps matches TRBD1 (6 bases). Looked up from germline, CDR1 is SQVTM and CDR2 is ANQGSEA. The germline V and J ends were trimmed by 7 bases and 5 bases, with 17 bases remaining between them. CDR3 length: 14 residues. Drawing the rest from reference TRBV29-1 and TRBJ1-4, the complete variable domain is SAVISQKPSRDICQRGTSLTIQCQVDSQVTMMFWYRQQPGQSLTLIATANQGSEATYESGFVIDKFPISRPNLTFSTLTVSNMSPEDSSIYLCSACQGRLNEKLFFGSGTQLSVL.

This chain uses TRBV29-1 with TRBJ1-2; TRBD1 agrees at 10 bases. The CDR3 length is 13 residues. Trimming took 5 bases from V and 4 from J; bases not matched to a gene: 4. Germline CDR1 reads SQVTM; CDR2 reads ANQGSEA. The CDR3 nucleotides read TGCAGCGTTCGAGGGGACAGGGGCTATGGCTACACCTTC. This codes for CSVRGDRGYGYTF. The full variable domain, completed using reference TRBV29-1 and TRBJ1-2, is SAVISQKPSRDICQRGTSLTIQCQVDSQVTMMFWYRQQPGQSLTLIATANQGSEATYESGFVIDKFPISRPNLTFSTLTVSNMSPEDSSIYLCSVRGDRGYGYTFGSGTRLTVV.

This CDR3 is CASSYSFGGLPLHF. The CDR3 DNA sequence: TGTGCCAGCAGTTATTCCTTTGGGGGGTTACCCCTCCACTTT. V usage is TRBV6-5 and J usage is TRBJ1-6; perhaps TRBD1 as D (5 bases). The V gene's germline CDR1 is MNHEY and CDR2 SVGAGI. This CDR3 contains 14 residues. V was shortened by 3 bases and J by 12 bases, with 15 bases between the two germline ends.